Presented here are 24 T cell receptor beta chains from one specimen sequenced in a study of blood T cell repertoires in COVID-19. Libraries were prepared by immunoSEQ multiplex PCR; TCRdb keeps only in-frame clonotypes and omits some of them. The sample has 35,000 to 55,000 clones, about four fifths seen once. The sample comprised peripheral blood. These receptors all come from a woman in her 70s with acute or convalescent COVID-19.

The V and J genes are TRBV7-3 and TRBJ2-5; TRBD2 agrees at 7 bases. Trimming cost V 5 bases and J 4 bases; bases outside gene matches: 10. There are 15 residues in the CDR3. The germline V gene encodes CDR1 SGHTA and CDR2 FQGTGA. Written as DNA, the CDR3 is TGTGCCAGCAGCGTAAACGGGAGGCGGGGAGAGACCCAGTACTTC. Translated, it gives CASSVNGRRGETQYF.

The genes are TRBV4-1 and TRBJ2-1; the D gene is possibly TRBD2 (5 bases). Germline CDR1 reads MGHRA; CDR2 reads YSYEKL. Trimming left V 6 bases short and J 8 bases short, with 14 bases between. CDR3 size: 13 residues. The CDR3 spells CASSFGLLDEQFF. The CDR3 DNA reads as TGCGCCAGCAGTTTTGGACTTCTTGATGAGCAGTTCTTC.

The chain is built from TRBV7-3 and TRBJ1-2; TRBD1 matches at 7 bases. With V trimmed by 0 bases and J by 5 bases, 0 bases remained unmatched. The CDR3 contains 13 residues. CDR1 SGHTA and CDR2 FQGTGA come from the germline V gene. CDR3 DNA: TGTGCCAGCAGCTTAACACAGGGGTATGGCTACACCTTC. Translation: CASSLTQGYGYTF.

The J gene is TRBJ2-7, the V gene TRBV7-2, with D possibly TRBD1 on 5 matching bases. The CDR3 loop spans 14 amino acids. V lost 5 bases, J lost 0 bases, and 11 bases lay in between. The germline V gene encodes CDR1 SGHTA and CDR2 FQGNSA. CDR3 residues: CASSPQANSYEQYF. The CDR3 DNA sequence: TGTGCCAGCAGCCCACAGGCTAACTCCTACGAGCAGTACTTC.

V is TRBV7-6 and J is TRBJ1-2; D is possibly TRBD1 (5 bases). The germline gives CDR1 SGHVS, CDR2 FNYEAQ. CDR3 length: 16 amino acids. The V end was cut by 5 bases, the J end by 0 bases, with 16 bases between. The CDR3 is CASSPATVSANYGYTF. The CDR3 DNA follows: TGTGCCAGCAGCCCCGCGACAGTCTCAGCTAACTATGGCTACACCTTC.

The chain uses TRBV6-5 and TRBJ1-1; 7 bases match TRBD1. The junction had 5 bases not matched to a gene; V was cut back by 6 bases and J by 1 base. Germline V gene lookup returns CDR1 MNHEY and CDR2 SVGAGI. The CDR3 extends over 14 amino acids. CDR3: CASRGQYSNTEAFF. CDR3 in DNA: TGTGCCAGCAGGGGACAGTACTCGAACACTGAAGCTTTCTTT.

The chain employs TRBV5-1 and TRBJ2-1, with D tentatively TRBD2 (5 bases). Trimming shortened V by 0 bases and J by 13 bases, and 14 bases separated the two germline ends. The germline CDR1 and CDR2 sequences are SGHRS and YFSETQ. The CDR3 covers 13 residues. The CDR3 here is CASSLVAGDTQFF. CDR3 coding DNA: TGCGCCAGCAGCTTGGTCGCGGGCGATACCCAGTTCTTC.

The J gene is TRBJ2-1, the V gene TRBV19; tentatively, D is TRBD2 (5 bases). This CDR3 has 13 amino acids. Germline CDR1 is LNHDA and CDR2 is SQIVND (reference sequence). V shed 6 bases and J shed 4 bases, with 10 bases lying between them. CDR3 sequence: CASSLEAYNEQFF. Written as DNA, the CDR3 is TGTGCCAGTAGCTTGGAGGCTTACAATGAGCAGTTCTTC.

The chain carries TRBV24-1 and TRBJ2-5, with TRBD2 matching over 7 bases. The CDR3 contains 14 residues. CDR1 KGHDR and CDR2 SFDVKD come from the germline V gene. J was trimmed by 2 bases and V by 5 bases; bases with no gene match: 4. CDR3 sequence: CATSVGTTQETQYF. DNA for the CDR3: TGTGCCACCAGTGTCGGGACTACTCAAGAGACCCAGTACTTC.

The chain has TRBV5-4 and TRBJ1-4; D is possibly TRBD1 (5 bases). V lost 0 bases to trimming and J lost 6 bases, with 6 bases between them. This CDR3 is 13 amino acids long. Per germline, CDR1 SGHNT and CDR2 YYREEE (reference sequence). CDR3 sequence reads: CASSLVGDEKLFF. CDR3 DNA: TGTGCCAGCAGCTTGGTAGGGGATGAAAAACTGTTTTTT. The full variable domain, rest sourced from reference TRBV5-4 and TRBJ1-4, is ETGVTQSPTHLIKTRGQQVTLRCSSQSGHNTVSWYQQALGQGPQFIFQYYREEENGRGNFPPRFSGLQFPNYSSELNVNALELDDSALYLCASSLVGDEKLFFGSGTQLSVL.

The chain is built from TRBV10-3 and TRBJ2-3; TRBD1 might be the D (6 bases). V was pared by 6 bases and J by 0 bases, with 10 bases between. Germline CDR1 reads ENHRY; CDR2 reads SYGVKD. The CDR3 runs 14 residues. The CDR3 protein is CAISPRGSTDTQYF. The CDR3 bases are TGTGCCATCAGCCCCAGGGGAAGCACAGATACGCAGTATTTT.

The chain uses TRBV15 and TRBJ2-7; D possibly corresponds to TRBD2 (6 bases). The CDR3 totals 15 residues. V was pared by 5 bases and J by 0 bases, with 14 bases between. Germline assignment: CDR1 LNHNV and CDR2 YYDKDF (reference sequence). CDR3 DNA: TGTGCCACCAGCGGTAGCCTAGCGAGCTCCTACGAGCAGTACTTC. Its translation is CATSGSLASSYEQYF.

Remarks on this clone: A junction boundary mismatches the germline segment, possibly from a read error. The rearrangement uses TRBV7-2 and TRBJ1-1, with TRBD1 as a possible D gene (5 bases). This CDR3 is built from 17 residues. Per germline, CDR1 SGHTA and CDR2 FQGNSA. CDR3 residues: CASNLGASGMMNTEAFF. For the CDR3, the DNA is TGTGCCAGCAACTTAGGGGCGTCAGGGATGATGAACACTGAAGCTTTCTTT.

The V gene is TRBV28, the J gene TRBJ1-2, with unresolved D. The V and J ends lost 5 bases and 6 bases respectively, with 22 bases between them. Looked up from germline, CDR1 is MDHEN and CDR2 is SYDVKM. CDR3 length: 16 amino acids. The CDR3 loop is CASSPVEGTSRNGYTF. CDR3 DNA sequence: TGTGCCAGCAGTCCTGTAGAGGGTACTTCCCGGAATGGCTACACCTTC.

The chain combines TRBV11-2 with TRBJ1-1; 7 nucleotides line up with TRBD1. The CDR3 covers 14 residues. Germline loops: CDR1 SGHAT, CDR2 FQNNGV. J gave up 9 bases and V 5 bases, and 12 bases lay outside the gene matches. In DNA form, the CDR3 reads TGTGCCAGCAGCCCCCATAGTGAGGGGGCAAAAGCTTTCTTT. Encoded protein: CASSPHSEGAKAFF.

V is TRBV5-6 and J is TRBJ2-1; 9 nucleotides match TRBD1. The trim removed 5 bases at V and 9 bases at J, leaving 15 bases unmatched. The germline gives CDR1 SGHDT, CDR2 YYEEEE. The length of the CDR3 is 16 residues. This CDR3 reads CASREQGAVPLFEQFF. Written as DNA, the CDR3 is TGTGCCAGCAGGGAACAGGGGGCAGTTCCTCTCTTTGAGCAGTTCTTC.

The chain combines TRBV19 with TRBJ1-5, with no clear D. The CDR3 totals 17 residues. CDR1 is LNHDA, CDR2 SQIVND, per germline (reference sequence). V gave up 10 bases and J gave up 3 bases, with 25 bases separating them. CDR3 sequence (DNA): TGTGCCACCTCATCGGGGATATGGTGGCAGGTCAATCAGCCCCAGCATTTT. Translating it yields CATSSGIWWQVNQPQHF.

The chain recombines TRBV28 with TRBJ1-2; maybe TRBD1 (5 bases). CDR3 length: 13 residues. V was trimmed by 7 bases and J by 8 bases, leaving 17 bases between them. From germline, CDR1 is MDHEN and CDR2 SYDVKM. CDR3 loop: CASIPDTRGGYTF. The CDR3 region has the DNA TGTGCCAGCATCCCAGATACGCGGGGCGGCTACACCTTC.

J is TRBJ1-1 and V is TRBV7-3; 7 bases map to TRBD1. The CDR3 is 15 residues long. CDR1 is SGHTA and CDR2 is FQGTGA in the germline V gene. V lost 2 bases to trimming and J lost 3 bases; unmatched junction nucleotides: 6. The CDR3 region is CASSLEGGWDTEAFF. DNA of the CDR3: TGTGCCAGCAGCTTAGAAGGGGGCTGGGACACTGAAGCTTTCTTT.

This clone was picked up one time. The V gene is TRBV2, the J gene TRBJ2-3, with D unclear. Germline V gene lookup returns CDR1 SNHLY and CDR2 FYNNEI. The CDR3 spans 11 residues. Trimming stripped 9 bases from V and 7 bases from J, with 11 bases between. The CDR3 protein is CARGSGYTQYF. CDR3 bases: TGTGCCAGAGGATCAGGCTATACGCAGTATTTT.

The chain joins TRBV7-2 to TRBJ2-1; 10 nucleotides line up with TRBD1. The J segment lost 5 bases and the V segment lost 5 bases, leaving 6 bases of the junction unmatched. CDR3 length: 15 residues. Germline CDR1 SGHTA, CDR2 FQGNSA. The CDR3 DNA reads as TGTGCCAGCAGCCCGCGACAGGGGGCGAACAATGAGCAGTTCTTC. Translation gives CASSPRQGANNEQFF.

The J gene is TRBJ1-4, the V gene TRBV18, with TRBD1 as a possible D gene (6 bases). V was pared by 6 bases and J by 8 bases, with 19 bases between. Germline V gene data show CDR1 as KGHSH and CDR2 as LQKENI. CDR3 length equals 15 residues. The CDR3 protein is CASSLPPDRGEKLFF. The CDR3 DNA is TGTGCCAGCTCGCTCCCCCCGGACAGAGGAGAAAAACTGTTTTTT.

The J gene is TRBJ1-1, the V gene TRBV6-5; no firm D call. The germline V gene has CDR1 MNHEY and CDR2 SVGAGI. The length of the CDR3 is 13 residues. Trimming left V 6 bases short and J 6 bases short, with 14 bases between. CDR3 loop: CASRPGKNPEAFF. The CDR3 DNA reads as TGTGCCAGCAGACCCGGGAAAAACCCTGAAGCTTTCTTT.

This chain uses TRBV10-2 with TRBJ1-3, with 9 bases aligning to TRBD1. The V gene's germline CDR1 is WSHSY and CDR2 SAAADI. This CDR3 has 16 residues. The junction had 4 bases not matched to a gene; V was cut back by 4 bases and J by 0 bases. The CDR3 coding sequence is TGCGCCAGCAGTGCCAGGACAGGGGCCTCTGGAAACACCATATATTTT. Translation: CASSARTGASGNTIYF.